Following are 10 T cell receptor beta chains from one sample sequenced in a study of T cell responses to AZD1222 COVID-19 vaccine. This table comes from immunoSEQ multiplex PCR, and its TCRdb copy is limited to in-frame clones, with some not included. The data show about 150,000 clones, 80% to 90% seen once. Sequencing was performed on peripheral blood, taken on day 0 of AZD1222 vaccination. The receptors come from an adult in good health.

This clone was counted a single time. The CDR3 spells CASSLKTGVQPQHF. CDR3 DNA sequence: TGTGCCAGCAGCTTAAAGACAGGGGTTCAGCCCCAGCATTTT. The chain uses TRBV7-2 and TRBJ1-5; 8 nucleotides match TRBD1. Losses at the gene ends were 2 bases for V and 6 bases for J; bases not matched to a gene: 3. The CDR3 is made up of 14 amino acids. Germline loops: CDR1 SGHTA, CDR2 FQGNSA.

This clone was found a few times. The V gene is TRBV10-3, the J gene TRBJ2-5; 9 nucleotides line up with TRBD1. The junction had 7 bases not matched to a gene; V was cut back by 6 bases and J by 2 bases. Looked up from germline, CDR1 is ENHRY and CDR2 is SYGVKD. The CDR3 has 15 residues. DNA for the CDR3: TGTGCCATCAGCTCCGGGACAGGGATTCAAGAGACCCAGTACTTC. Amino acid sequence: CAISSGTGIQETQYF.

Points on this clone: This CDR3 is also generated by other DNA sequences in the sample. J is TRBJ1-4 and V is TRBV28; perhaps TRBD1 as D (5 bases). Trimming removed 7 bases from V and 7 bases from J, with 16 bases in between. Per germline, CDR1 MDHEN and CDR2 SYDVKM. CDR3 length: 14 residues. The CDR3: CASIAGASGEKLFF. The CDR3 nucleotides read TGTGCCAGCATCGCTGGGGCCTCTGGTGAAAAACTGTTTTTT.

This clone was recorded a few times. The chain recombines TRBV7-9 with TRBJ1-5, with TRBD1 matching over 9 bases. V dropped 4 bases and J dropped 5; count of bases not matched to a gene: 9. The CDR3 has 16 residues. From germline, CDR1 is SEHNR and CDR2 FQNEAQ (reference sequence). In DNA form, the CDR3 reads TGTGCCAGCAGCTCCGGACAGGGGACGTGGGATCAGCCCCAGCATTTT. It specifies CASSSGQGTWDQPQHF.

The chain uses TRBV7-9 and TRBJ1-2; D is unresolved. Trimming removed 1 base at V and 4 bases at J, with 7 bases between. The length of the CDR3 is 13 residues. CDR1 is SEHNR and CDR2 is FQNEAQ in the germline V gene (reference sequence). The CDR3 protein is CASSLDNVYGYTF. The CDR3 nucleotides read TGTGCCAGCAGCTTAGACAATGTCTATGGCTACACCTTC.

The CDR3 reads CASSLLSGIGGNTIYF. In DNA form, the CDR3 reads TGTGCCAGCAGCTTACTTTCAGGGATTGGCGGAAACACCATATATTTT. This chain links TRBV7-2 with TRBJ1-3; D might be TRBD1 (5 bases). CDR1 SGHTA and CDR2 FQGNSA come from the germline V gene. The V gene lost 2 bases and the J gene lost 4 bases, with 15 bases spanning the gap. The CDR3 sequence is 16 residues long.

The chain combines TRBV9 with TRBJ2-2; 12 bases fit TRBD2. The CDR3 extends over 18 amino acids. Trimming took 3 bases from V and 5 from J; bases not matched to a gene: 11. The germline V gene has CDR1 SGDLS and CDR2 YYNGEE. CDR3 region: CASSGRLAGALETGELFF. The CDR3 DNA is TGTGCCAGCAGCGGCCGACTAGCGGGGGCCCTCGAAACCGGGGAGCTGTTTTTT.

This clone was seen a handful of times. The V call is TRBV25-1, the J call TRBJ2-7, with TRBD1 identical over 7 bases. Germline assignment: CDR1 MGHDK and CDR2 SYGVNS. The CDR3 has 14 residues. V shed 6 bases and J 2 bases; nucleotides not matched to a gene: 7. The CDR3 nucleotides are TGTGCCAGCAGCTATGGGGACAGCACCTACGAGCAGTACTTC. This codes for CASSYGDSTYEQYF.

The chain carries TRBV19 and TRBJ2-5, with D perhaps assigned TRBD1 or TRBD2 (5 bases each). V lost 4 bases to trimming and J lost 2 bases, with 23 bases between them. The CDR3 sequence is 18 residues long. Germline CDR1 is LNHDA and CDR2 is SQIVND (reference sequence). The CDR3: CASSTLPFFGGEQETQYF. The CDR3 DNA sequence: TGTGCCAGTAGTACGCTTCCCTTTTTTGGGGGAGAACAAGAGACCCAGTACTTC.

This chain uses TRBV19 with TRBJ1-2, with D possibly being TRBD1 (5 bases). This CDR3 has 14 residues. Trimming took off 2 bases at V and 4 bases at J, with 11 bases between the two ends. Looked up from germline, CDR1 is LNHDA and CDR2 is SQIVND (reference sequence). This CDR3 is CASSITGPTYGYTF. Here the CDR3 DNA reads TGTGCCAGTAGTATAACAGGTCCTACCTATGGCTACACCTTC.